The 19 T cell receptor beta chains listed next were all sequenced from one sample in a study of blood T cell repertoires in COVID-19. The table came from immunoSEQ multiplex PCR; TCRdb's copy has only in-frame clones and leaves some out. This table holds about 230,000 clones, about four fifths found once. Material for sequencing was peripheral blood. Source of these receptors: a middle-aged man with active or convalescent COVID-19.

The chain joins TRBV5-4 to TRBJ1-2; tentatively, D is TRBD1 (5 bases). The CDR3 has 14 amino acids. Trimming took off 5 bases at V and 7 bases at J, with 18 bases between the two ends. Germline V gives CDR1 SGHNT, CDR2 YYREEE (reference sequence). The CDR3 region has the DNA TGTGCCAGCAGGCGAACGGGCTTCGGGGGTGGCTACACCTTC. Translating it yields CASRRTGFGGGYTF.

The chain recombines TRBV19 with TRBJ2-5; D is uncertain. CDR1 and CDR2 from the germline V gene are LNHDA and SQIVND (reference sequence). The CDR3 totals 17 residues. V was trimmed by 3 bases and J by 4 bases, leaving 21 bases between them. The DNA for the CDR3 is TGTGCCAGTAGTATCGCCCCGGTCCTTACTCTTCCAGAGACCCAGTACTTC. Translated: CASSIAPVLTLPETQYF.

This clone appeared a single time. The chain employs TRBV5-4 and TRBJ2-5, with D possibly being TRBD2 (5 bases). This CDR3 contains 13 residues. Germline CDR1 SGHNT, CDR2 YYREEE (reference sequence). Trimming took off 0 bases at V and 5 bases at J, with 8 bases between the two ends. CDR3: CASSLAGSETQYF. As DNA, the CDR3 is TGTGCCAGCAGCTTGGCGGGATCGGAGACCCAGTACTTC.

J is TRBJ2-4 and V is TRBV19; the D gene is possibly TRBD1 (6 bases). The CDR3 totals 13 residues. Trimming cost V 4 bases and J 6 bases, with 10 bases left between them. CDR1 LNHDA and CDR2 SQIVND come from the germline V gene (reference sequence). CDR3 sequence reads: CASSSGRGNIQYF. The CDR3 DNA follows: TGTGCCAGTAGTAGTGGCAGGGGAAACATTCAGTACTTC.

The chain recombines TRBV28 with TRBJ2-2; 7 bases fit TRBD1. Trimming removed 6 bases from V and 6 bases from J; junction bases left unmatched: 7. The germline CDR1 and CDR2 sequences are MDHEN and SYDVKM. This CDR3 contains 14 residues. CDR3 DNA: TGTGCCAGCAGGGACAGGACGGAATCCGGGGAGCTGTTTTTT. As protein: CASRDRTESGELFF.

The chain links TRBV2 to TRBJ1-5; 7 bases map to TRBD1. CDR3 length equals 15 residues. Germline loops: CDR1 SNHLY, CDR2 FYNNEI. Trimming took 6 bases from V and 4 from J; bases not matched to a gene: 9. The CDR3 sequence is CASSSDRVGNQPQHF. The CDR3 DNA is TGTGCCAGCAGCTCCGACAGGGTAGGGAATCAGCCCCAGCATTTT. Complete variable domain (other parts from reference TRBV2 and TRBJ1-5): EPEVTQTPSHQVTQMGQEVILRCVPISNHLYFYWYRQILGQKVEFLVSFYNNEISEKSEIFDDQFSVERPDGSNFTLKIRSTKLEDSAMYFCASSSDRVGNQPQHFGDGTRLSIL.

The chain uses TRBV5-1 and TRBJ1-1, with D tentatively TRBD1 (6 bases). CDR1 SGHRS and CDR2 YFSETQ come from the germline V gene. The CDR3 has 16 residues. Trimming cost V 2 bases and J 4 bases, with 18 bases left between them. CDR3 residues: CASSFTANTGTTEAFF. The CDR3 DNA follows: TGCGCCAGCAGCTTTACCGCTAATACAGGGACCACTGAAGCTTTCTTT.

The gene calls are TRBV7-9 and TRBJ1-2; the match to TRBD1 covers 7 bases. V trimming: 5 bases; J trimming: 3 bases; junction bases outside the gene matches: 9. The CDR3 covers 15 residues. Per the germline V gene, CDR1 is SEHNR and CDR2 is FQNEAQ (reference sequence). The DNA for the CDR3 is TGTGCCAGCAGCACATACAGGGGAGATGACTATGGCTACACCTTC. Translated, it gives CASSTYRGDDYGYTF.

V and J are TRBV6-2 or TRBV6-3 and TRBJ1-1; tentative D call: TRBD1 (5 bases). The length of the CDR3 is 17 residues. V lost 5 bases and J lost 5, with 24 bases in between. Germline V gives CDR1 MNHEY, CDR2 SVGEGT. DNA of the CDR3: TGTGCCAGCAGTAAACTCCCGGGGGGGACCTTGAGGACTGAAGCTTTCTTT. It specifies CASSKLPGGTLRTEAFF.

This rearrangement joins TRBV19 to TRBJ2-3; 9 bases match TRBD2. The V gene's germline CDR1 is LNHDA and CDR2 SQIVND (reference sequence). The J segment lost 0 bases and the V segment lost 6 bases, leaving 4 bases of the junction unmatched. The CDR3 has 15 residues. CDR3 loop: CASSWLAGSTDTQYF. For the CDR3, the DNA is TGTGCCAGTAGCTGGCTAGCGGGAAGCACAGATACGCAGTATTTT.

This clone was seen only a few times. This chain links TRBV2 with TRBJ2-3; D might be TRBD2 (7 bases). The CDR3 extends over 15 amino acids. Germline V lookup: CDR1 SNHLY, CDR2 FYNNEI. Trimming left V 1 base short and J 2 bases short, with 10 bases between. The CDR3: CASSEGGGPTDTQYF. The CDR3 nucleotides are TGTGCCAGCAGTGAAGGCGGGGGCCCCACAGATACGCAGTATTTT. The variable domain in full, with the rest retrieved from reference TRBV2 and TRBJ2-3, is EPEVTQTPSHQVTQMGQEVILRCVPISNHLYFYWYRQILGQKVEFLVSFYNNEISEKSEIFDDQFSVERPDGSNFTLKIRSTKLEDSAMYFCASSEGGGPTDTQYFGPGTRLTVL.

With respect to this clone: Other DNA sequences in this specimen translate into the identical CDR3. The CDR3 DNA sequence: TGTGCCAGCAGGGGGACAGGGGACCAGCCCCAGCATTTT. Residues: CASRGTGDQPQHF. The chain joins TRBV2 to TRBJ1-5; TRBD1 agrees at 10 bases. This CDR3 is built from 13 residues. Trimming cost V 6 bases and J 7 bases; bases outside gene matches: 3. Germline loops: CDR1 SNHLY, CDR2 FYNNEI.

The chain carries TRBV29-1 and TRBJ2-5; 7 nucleotides line up with TRBD2. J was trimmed by 5 bases and V by 4 bases; bases with no gene match: 7. CDR1 and CDR2 (germline): SQVTM, ANQGSEA. This CDR3 is built from 13 residues. The CDR3 protein is CSVVSPGGETQYF. The CDR3 DNA reads as TGCAGCGTTGTGTCTCCGGGGGGTGAGACCCAGTACTTC.

The chain carries TRBV24-1 and TRBJ1-1, with D unresolved. V shed 4 bases and J shed 6 bases, with 14 bases lying between them. Germline CDR1 reads KGHDR; CDR2 reads SFDVKD. This CDR3 has 14 amino acids. CDR3 nucleotide sequence: TGTGCCACCAGTGACCCTTCAAGAGGGTCTGAAGCTTTCTTT. Translation: CATSDPSRGSEAFF.

The chain carries TRBV6-2 or TRBV6-3 and TRBJ2-3, with a possible D match to TRBD1 (5 bases). Germline V gene sequence: CDR1 MNHEY, CDR2 SVGEGT. The CDR3 loop spans 14 amino acids. V lost 6 bases and J lost 6, with 16 bases in between. Written as DNA, the CDR3 is TGTGCCAGCAGCCTAGGGGTAGCTGGGGATACGCAGTATTTT. Protein product: CASSLGVAGDTQYF.

V and J are TRBV29-1 and TRBJ1-2; 8 bases fit TRBD1. Looked up from germline, CDR1 is SQVTM and CDR2 is ANQGSEA. The CDR3 loop spans 13 amino acids. V dropped 6 bases and J dropped 2; count of bases not matched to a gene: 5. The CDR3 DNA reads TGCAGCGTAGACGGACAGGGAAACTATGGCTACACCTTC. Residues: CSVDGQGNYGYTF.

V usage is TRBV4-2 and J usage is TRBJ2-7; D perhaps matches TRBD2 (5 bases). V shed 1 base and J shed 7 bases, with 20 bases lying between them. Germline V gene sequence: CDR1 LGHNA, CDR2 YNFKEQ. This CDR3 region has 16 residues. The CDR3 is CASSQGLQRGMGEQYF. The CDR3 bases are TGTGCCAGCAGCCAAGGGTTACAACGAGGGATGGGGGAGCAGTACTTC.

The chain is built from TRBV30 and TRBJ2-7; D might be TRBD1 (6 bases). Looked up from germline, CDR1 is GTSNPN and CDR2 is SVGIG (reference sequence). The CDR3 loop spans 12 amino acids. The V end was cut by 5 bases, the J end by 7 bases, with 15 bases between. CDR3 protein: CAWGKGVGEQYF. In nucleotides, the CDR3 is TGTGCCTGGGGAAAGGGGGTAGGGGAGCAGTACTTC.

This clone was observed once. The rearrangement links TRBV11-2 to TRBJ2-7; tentatively, D is TRBD1 (6 bases). Deletions cut 3 bases from V and 2 bases from J, with 17 bases between. The CDR3 is made up of 16 amino acids. CDR1 is SGHAT, CDR2 FQNNGV, per germline. CDR3 DNA sequence: TGTGCCAGCAGCTTTACACCCGGGACACGAACCTACGAGCAGTACTTC. This gives the protein CASSFTPGTRTYEQYF.